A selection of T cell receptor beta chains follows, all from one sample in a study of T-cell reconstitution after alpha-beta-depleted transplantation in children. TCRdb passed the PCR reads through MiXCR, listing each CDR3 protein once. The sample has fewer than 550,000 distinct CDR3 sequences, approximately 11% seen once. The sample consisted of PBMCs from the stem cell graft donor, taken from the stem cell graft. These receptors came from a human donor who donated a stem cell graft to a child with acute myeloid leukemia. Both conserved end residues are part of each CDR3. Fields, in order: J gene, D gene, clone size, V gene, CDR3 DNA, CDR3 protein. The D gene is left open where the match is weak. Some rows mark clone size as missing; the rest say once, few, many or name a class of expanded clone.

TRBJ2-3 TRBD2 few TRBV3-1 TGTGCCAGCACCCCGACTAGCGGATACACAGATACGCAGTATTTT CASTPTSGYTDTQYF
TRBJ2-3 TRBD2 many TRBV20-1 TGCAGTGCTAGACGGGCTAGCGGGGGGGCCGGAGATACGCAGTATTTT CSARRASGGAGDTQYF
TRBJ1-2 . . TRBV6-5 TGTGCCAGCAGTTACCGGGGCACTCACTATGGCTACACCTTC CASSYRGTHYGYTF
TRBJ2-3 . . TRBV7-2 TGTGCCAGCAGCACAGCACCAGCAAGGTGGGATACGCAGTATTTT CASSTAPARWDTQYF
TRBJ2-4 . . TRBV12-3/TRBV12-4 TGTGCCAGCAGTTTAGACCTCGGGGGGCCAAAAAACATTCAGTACTTC CASSLDLGGPKNIQYF
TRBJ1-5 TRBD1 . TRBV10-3 TGTGCCATCAGTGCAGGGGGGAATCAGCCCCAGCATTTT CAISAGGNQPQHF
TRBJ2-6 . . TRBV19 TGTGCCAGTAGTATAGGCGTCTCTGGGGCCAACGTCCTGACTTTC CASSIGVSGANVLTF
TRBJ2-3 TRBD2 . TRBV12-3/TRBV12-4 TGTGCCAGCAGTATCTGGGACGGGGGGGTTCACCCAGATACGCAGTATTTT CASSIWDGGVHPDTQYF
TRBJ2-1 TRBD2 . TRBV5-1 TGCGCCAGCAGTCCCGCGGCTCTAGCGGGAGTGTTGGATGAGCAGTTCTTC CASSPAALAGVLDEQFF
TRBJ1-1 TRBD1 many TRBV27 TGTGCCAGCAGTTTATCGGACAGGTACATCACTGAAGCTTTCTTT CASSLSDRYITEAFF
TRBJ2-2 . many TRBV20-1 TGCAGTGCGGCCCGGGGGCAAGGCGGGGAGCTGTTTTTT CSAARGQGGELFF
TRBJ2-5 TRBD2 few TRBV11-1 TGTGCCAGCAGCTTCCCTCAGGCTAGCGGTATGAGGGTCCAAGAGACCCAGTACTTC CASSFPQASGMRVQETQYF
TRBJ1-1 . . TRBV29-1 TGCAGCGCAACACCCGCCCCGAACACTGAAGCTTTCTTT CSATPAPNTEAFF
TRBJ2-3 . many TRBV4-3 TGCGCCAGCAGCCTTGAGAGGGGCACAGATACGCAGTATTTT CASSLERGTDTQYF
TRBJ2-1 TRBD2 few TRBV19 TGTGCCAGTAGTATAGTGGAGTCTAGCGGGAGTAATGAGCAGTTCTTC CASSIVESSGSNEQFF
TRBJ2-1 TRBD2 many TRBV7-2 TGTGCCAGCAGCCCCAGCGGGGCTAGCTCCTACAATGAGCAGTTCTTC CASSPSGASSYNEQFF
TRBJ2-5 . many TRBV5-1 TGCGCCAGCAGTACGCAGGGTAGAGAGACCCAGTACTTC CASSTQGRETQYF
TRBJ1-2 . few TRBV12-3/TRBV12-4 TGTGCCAGCACCCTGGGGAGGAGGGGCCCTACTAACTATGGCTACACCTTC CASTLGRRGPTNYGYTF
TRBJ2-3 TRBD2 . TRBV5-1 TGCGCCAGCAGCTTGGCGGCGGGGGTGGGGGATACGCAGTATTTT CASSLAAGVGDTQYF
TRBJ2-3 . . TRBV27 TGTGCCAGCAGTCCCAGTGAATCCCCCACAGATACGCAGTATTTT CASSPSESPTDTQYF
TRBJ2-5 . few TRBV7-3 TGTGCCAGCAGCTTAACTACTAAACAAGAGACCCAGTACTTC CASSLTTKQETQYF
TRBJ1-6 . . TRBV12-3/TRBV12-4 TGTGCCAGCAGTGCACAGGGTGTTAGGAATTCACCCCTCCACTTT CASSAQGVRNSPLHF